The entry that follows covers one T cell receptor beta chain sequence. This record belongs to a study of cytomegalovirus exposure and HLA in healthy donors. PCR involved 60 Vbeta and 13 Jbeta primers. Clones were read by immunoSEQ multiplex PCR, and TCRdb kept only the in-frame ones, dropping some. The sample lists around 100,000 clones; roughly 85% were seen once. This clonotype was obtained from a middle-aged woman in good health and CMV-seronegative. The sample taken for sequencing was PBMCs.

CDR3 in amino acids: CASSSTRDRGELFF. In DNA form, the CDR3 reads TGTGCCAGCAGCTCCACTAGGGACAGGGGGGAGCTGTTTTTT. The rearrangement links TRBV7-2 to TRBJ2-2, with TRBD1 matching over 8 bases. Germline assignment: CDR1 SGHTA and CDR2 FQGNSA. The ends lost 4 bases at V and 8 bases at J; junction bases unmatched: 6. The CDR3 runs 14 residues.